This T cell receptor beta chain was observed in a study of T cells in Graves' hyperthyroidism and ophthalmopathy. The study's findings and limits: Ophthalmopathy was separated from stable hyperthyroidism by a 13 V-J model.

This CDR3 has 14 amino acids. The germline gives CDR1 SGHAT, CDR2 FQNNGV. With 5 bases removed from V and 5 bases from J, the gap between germline ends came to 15 bases. With respect to this clonotype: The antigen is not known.

RNA transcripts were the template for amplifying TCR beta CDR3 regions. TCR CDR3 underwent first-round RT-PCR with the HTBI primer set. TCRdb recomputed calls from the multiplex PCR reads with MiXCR, one row per CDR3 protein. This table holds 450,000 to 600,000 distinct CDR3 sequences, nearly 20% found once. The chain links TRBV11-2 to TRBJ1-2; no firm D call. Material for sequencing was blood. This TCR came from a man aged 40-55 years with Graves' ophthalmopathy. The CDR3 DNA reads TGTGCCAGCAGCCTGGTCCCCACGAGGTATGGCTACACCTTC. It specifies CASSLVPTRYGYTF.